This T cell receptor (beta chain) stems from a study of shared clonotypes between healthy human individuals. The wider study: Three plates were used per donor for CD4 naive, three for CD4 memory, two for CD8 naive and one for CD8 memory. General observations from the study: Four donors held about 5% of naive CD4 clonotypes in common.

The germline CDR1 and CDR2 sequences are SGHVS and FQNEAQ. Unmatched junction bases numbered 12, after V lost 0 bases and J lost 2 bases. CDR3 size: 18 residues. Of note for this clone: Its antigen is not identified.

TCRdb's copy holds only in-frame clones and misses some; the assay was immunoSEQ multiplex PCR. The profile shows about 2.4 million clones, over 85% of them singletons. The clonotype comes from a man between 18 and 35 years old in good health. Some clones in this sample may be carry-over from other donors' samples. J is TRBJ2-7 and V is TRBV7-8, with TRBD2 matching over 8 bases. The sequenced material came from naive CD4+ T cells from PBMCs. Subset noted: CD45RA+ positively selected. CDR3 region: CASSLARSREGLTYEQYF. The DNA for the CDR3 is TGTGCCAGCAGCTTAGCGCGGTCCCGGGAGGGCCTAACCTACGAGCAGTACTTC. Full variable domain (rest looked up from reference TRBV7-8 and TRBJ2-7): GAGVSQSPRYKVAKRGQDVALRCDPISGHVSLFWYQQALGQGPEFLTYFQNEAQLDKSGLPSDRFFAERPEGSVSTLKIQRTQQEDSAVYLCASSLARSREGLTYEQYFGPGTRLTVT.